The rows below give T cell receptor beta chains drawn from one sample of a study of cytomegalovirus exposure and HLA in healthy donors. Here immunoSEQ multiplex PCR was the method, and the copy in TCRdb shows in-frame clones only, minus some. The sample spans tens of thousands of clones; the ten largest clones claim 3.5% to 4%. What was sequenced was PBMCs. The receptors here all came from a female donor in good health and CMV-seropositive. Both conserved end residues are part of each CDR3. A D gene is named only where the DNA matches it firmly.

>TRBD1|TRBV6-1|TRBJ2-7
CASSGTGLGYEQYF
TGTGCCAGCAGTGGGACAGGTTTAGGCTACGAGCAGTACTTC
>NA|TRBV4-1|TRBJ2-3
CASSPSGSGGKTDTQYF
TGCGCCAGCAGCCCAAGCGGTTCAGGGGGGAAGACAGATACGCAGTATTTT
>TRBD2|TRBV6-5|TRBJ2-5
CASSSGGVGQETQYF
TGTGCCAGCAGTTCGGGGGGAGTGGGGCAAGAGACCCAGTACTTC
>TRBD2|TRBV15|TRBJ2-5
CATSRDRGVETQYF
TGTGCCACCAGCAGAGATCGGGGGGTGGAGACCCAGTACTTC
>TRBD1|TRBV23-1|TRBJ2-7
CASSHAGTAYYEQYF
TGCGCCAGCAGTCACGCCGGGACAGCCTACTACGAGCAGTACTTC
>TRBD1|TRBV7-8|TRBJ1-6
CASSSDRARNSPLHF
TGTGCCAGCAGCTCCGACAGGGCAAGGAATTCACCCCTCCACTTT
>TRBD1|TRBV5-1|TRBJ1-3
CASSEGQTGNTIYF
TGCGCCAGCAGCGAGGGACAGACCGGAAACACCATATATTTT
>NA|TRBV6-6|TRBJ1-3
CASSYTGAGNTIYF
TGTGCCAGCAGTTACACGGGAGCTGGAAACACCATATATTTT
>TRBD2|TRBV7-9|TRBJ2-3
CASSSGLAGSTDTQYF
TGTGCCAGCAGCTCCGGACTAGCGGGGAGCACAGATACGCAGTATTTT
>TRBD1|TRBV4-1|TRBJ1-5
CASSPGRLTGEVQPQHF
TGCGCCAGCAGCCCAGGACGGTTGACAGGGGAGGTCCAGCCCCAGCATTTT
>TRBD1|TRBV19|TRBJ2-1
CASLDLGQGRMNEQFF
TGTGCCAGTCTCGACCTGGGACAGGGTAGGATGAATGAGCAGTTCTTC
>NA|TRBV18|TRBJ2-7
CASSRTVTDYEQYF
TGTGCCAGCTCGCGGACAGTAACGGACTACGAGCAGTACTTC
>TRBD2|TRBV10-3|TRBJ2-7
CAIRQFSGNYEQYF
TGTGCCATCAGGCAGTTTAGCGGGAACTACGAGCAGTACTTC
>NA|TRBV29-1|TRBJ2-5
CSVEEGAGETQYF
TGCAGCGTTGAAGAGGGGGCAGGAGAGACCCAGTACTTC
>TRBD1|TRBV29-1|TRBJ1-2
CSVTGGYYGYTF
TGCAGCGTGACAGGGGGTTACTATGGCTACACCTTC
>NA|TRBV7-9|TRBJ1-2
CASSLVAGDGYTF
TGTGCCAGCAGCTTAGTTGCAGGGGATGGCTACACCTTC
>NA|TRBV25-1|TRBJ2-3
CASSVVGSDTQYF
TGTGCCAGCAGTGTAGTGGGCTCAGATACGCAGTATTTT
>TRBD2|TRBV10-1|TRBJ2-1
CASSSGTQFNEQFF
TGCGCCAGCAGTAGCGGGACTCAATTCAATGAGCAGTTCTTC
>TRBD2|TRBV4-1|TRBJ2-1
CASSPGLSGGRTHYYNEQFF
TGCGCCAGCAGCCCCGGACTCTCTGGCGGGAGAACCCACTACTACAATGAGCAGTTCTTC
>TRBD2|TRBV19|TRBJ2-1
CASSITLAGGYNEQFF
TGTGCCAGTAGTATAACCCTAGCGGGGGGCTACAATGAGCAGTTCTTC
>TRBD1|TRBV14|TRBJ2-7
CASSPHLWSGQGAYEQYF
TGTGCCAGCAGCCCCCACCTCTGGTCGGGACAGGGGGCTTACGAGCAGTACTTC
>TRBD1|TRBV28|TRBJ2-7
CASRTDRGPTYEQYF
TGTGCCAGCAGGACTGACAGGGGCCCAACCTACGAGCAGTACTTC
>TRBD1|TRBV2|TRBJ1-2
CATPGTGGSYTF
TGTGCCACCCCTGGGACAGGGGGCAGCTACACCTTC
>NA|TRBV25-1|TRBJ2-5
CASSESQVGGQETQYF
TGTGCCAGCAGTGAATCTCAGGTGGGGGGCCAAGAGACCCAGTACTTC
>NA|TRBV15|TRBJ1-1
CATSREIGGGAGRAFF
TGTGCCACCAGCAGAGAAATAGGTGGGGGTGCGGGGCGAGCTTTCTTT
>TRBD1|TRBV5-1|TRBJ1-1
CASSLDPGTELNTEAFF
TGCGCCAGCAGCCTGGATCCGGGGACAGAACTGAACACTGAAGCTTTCTTT
>NA|TRBV28|TRBJ2-3
CASSSREGRGSTDTQYF
TGTGCCAGCAGTTCCCGGGAAGGGCGGGGCTCCACAGATACGCAGTATTTT
>NA|TRBV4-1|TRBJ1-1
CASTRHWNTEAFF
TGCGCCAGCACCCGTCACTGGAACACTGAAGCTTTCTTT
>NA|TRBV29-1|TRBJ2-2
CSAGHLFGELFF
TGCAGCGCTGGACATTTATTCGGGGAGCTGTTTTTT
>NA|TRBV7-9|TRBJ1-3
CASSGSPGSIYF
TGTGCCAGCAGCGGGTCTCCGGGATCCATATATTTT
>TRBD2|TRBV11-3|TRBJ2-3
CASSSTGGSTDTQYF
TGTGCCAGCAGCTCAACGGGGGGGAGCACAGATACGCAGTATTTT
>TRBD1|TRBV18|TRBJ2-7
CASSLGTGPAYEQYF
TGTGCCAGCTCACTCGGGACAGGGCCCGCCTACGAGCAGTACTTC
>NA|TRBV16|TRBJ1-5
CASSQSWENQPQHF
TGTGCCAGCAGCCAATCGTGGGAGAATCAGCCCCAGCATTTT
>TRBD2|TRBV11-3|TRBJ2-7
CASSLDLGSGDLYEQYF
TGTGCCAGCAGCTTAGATTTAGGTAGCGGGGATCTCTACGAGCAGTACTTC
>TRBD1|TRBV7-6|TRBJ2-7
CASSSETGTAYEQYF
TGTGCCAGCAGCTCCGAGACAGGGACCGCCTACGAGCAGTACTTC
>NA|TRBV27|TRBJ1-1
CASSSGIMNTEAFF
TGTGCCAGCAGTTCGGGAATCATGAACACTGAAGCTTTCTTT
>TRBD1|TRBV7-6|TRBJ2-7
CASSLATGTGGYEQYF
TGTGCCAGCAGCTTAGCGACCGGGACAGGGGGTTACGAGCAGTACTTC
>NA|TRBV27|TRBJ1-2
CASSSGTRNYGYTF
TGTGCCAGCAGTTCCGGGACACGCAACTATGGCTACACCTTC
>TRBD1|TRBV6-1|TRBJ1-2
CASSELGDRGTGGYTF
TGTGCCAGCAGTGAACTAGGGGACAGGGGGACGGGTGGCTACACCTTC
>NA|TRBV13|TRBJ2-7
CASSLGGTVYSYEQYF
TGTGCCAGCAGCTTGGGCGGGACAGTCTACTCCTACGAGCAGTACTTC
>TRBD2|TRBV5-1|TRBJ2-7
CASTPGGGLGSYEQYF
TGCGCCAGCACCCCCGGGGGGGGACTAGGTTCGTACGAGCAGTACTTC